This T cell receptor (beta chain) was retrieved from a study of neoadjuvant anti-PD-1 for oral cavity cancer. Tumor libraries mostly used around 4.8 ug genomic DNA, two replicates each. Sequencing was performed with immunoSEQ multiplex PCR; in TCRdb, only in-frame clones are kept and a portion is missing. This sample carries around 12,000 clones, 57% of them seen once, and the ten largest clones take over 9%. A few counts support this clone. These oral cavity squamous cell carcinomas were HPV-negative and locally advanced. CDR1 SGDLS and CDR2 YYNGEE come from the germline V gene. After removal of 5 bases from V and 4 bases from J, the junction contained 7 bases not matched to a gene. The CDR3 runs to 14 residues.

This chain connects TRBV9 to TRBJ2-3; TRBD2 aligns across 7 bases. This receptor was identified in a person aged 40-85 years with oral cavity squamous cell carcinoma. Here the sequenced sample was tumor tissue, taken before nivolumab (anti-PD-1) treatment. The CDR3: CASSPRDYSDTQYF. CDR3 in DNA: TGTGCCAGCAGTCCCCGGGACTACTCAGATACGCAGTATTTT.